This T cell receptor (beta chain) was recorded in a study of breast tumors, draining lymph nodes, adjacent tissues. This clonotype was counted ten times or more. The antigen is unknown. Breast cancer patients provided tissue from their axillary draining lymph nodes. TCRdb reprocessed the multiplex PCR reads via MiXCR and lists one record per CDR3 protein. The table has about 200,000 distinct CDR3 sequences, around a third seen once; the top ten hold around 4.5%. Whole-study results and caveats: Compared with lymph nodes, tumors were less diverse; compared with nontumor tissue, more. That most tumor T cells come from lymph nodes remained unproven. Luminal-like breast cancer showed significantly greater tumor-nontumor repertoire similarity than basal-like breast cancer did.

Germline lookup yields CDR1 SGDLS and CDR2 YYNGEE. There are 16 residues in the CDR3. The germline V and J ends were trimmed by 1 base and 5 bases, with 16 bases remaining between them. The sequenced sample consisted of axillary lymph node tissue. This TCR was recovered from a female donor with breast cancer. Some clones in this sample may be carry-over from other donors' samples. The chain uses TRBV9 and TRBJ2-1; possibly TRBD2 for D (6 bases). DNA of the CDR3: TGTGCCAGCAGCGTATTGGGGGGATCGGTTAACAATGAGCAGTTCTTC. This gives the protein CASSVLGGSVNNEQFF.